The rows below give T cell receptor delta chains drawn from one sample of a study of γδ T cells in repeated Plasmodium falciparum infection. TCRdb reran clone calling via CATT on the multiplex PCR reads. Among 50,000 to 65,000 delta-chain clones listed, approximately 1.5% were seen once. Sequences were obtained from gamma-delta T cells from blood. Receptors were obtained from a pool of human donors (malaria-infected and uninfected, not separated). CDR3s include the opening cysteine and the closing phenylalanine or tryptophan. A D gene is named only where the DNA matches it firmly. The size field reads how often the clone was seen (once, few, many) or a class if it is expanded.

clone_size | d_call | j_call | v_call | cdr3_nt | cdr3_aa
many | - | TRDJ1 | TRDV1 | TGTGCTCTTGGGAAGGCCTTCCTCCGTACTGGGGGTTTCGATAAACTCATCTTT | CALGKAFLRTGGFDKLIF
many | TRDD3 | TRDJ1 | TRDV1 | TGTGCTCTGGCCCTACTGGGGGATACGCGGACCGATAAACTCATCTTT | CALALLGDTRTDKLIF
medium-sized | - | TRDJ1 | TRDV2 | TGTGCCTGTGACACATCTCTCCTGAGAATGGGATCACAGGAGGACCCAAAACCGACTCTCTACACCGATAAACTCATCTTT | CACDTSLLRMGSQEDPKPTLYTDKLIF
many | - | TRDJ1 | TRDV1 | TGTGCTCTTGGGGAGATGAAGGCTCGAATGAGGAGATTTACCGGGTACACCGATAAACTCATCTTT | CALGEMKARMRRFTGYTDKLIF
medium-sized | TRDD3 | TRDJ1 | TRDV2 | TGTGCCTGTGAATTGAGTCCTACCCCGTACTGGGGGTCGTACACCGATAAACTCATCTTT | CACELSPTPYWGSYTDKLIF
medium-sized | TRDD3 | TRDJ1 | TRDV1 | TGTGCTCTTGGGGAACTATTTTCTAAGGATCGGATGGGGGATCCGCCTTACACCGATAAACTCATCTTT | CALGELFSKDRMGDPPYTDKLIF
medium-sized | TRDD3 | TRDJ1 | TRDV2 | TGTGCCTGTGACACCGAAGACAGGTTGACTGGGGGTCCACACACCGATAAACTCATCTTT | CACDTEDRLTGGPHTDKLIF
many | - | TRDJ1 | TRDV1 | TGTGCTCTTGGGGAAGCCTGGGCTAACACCGATAAACTCATCTTT | CALGEAWANTDKLIF
many | TRDD3 | TRDJ1 | TRDV1 | TGTGCTCTTGGGGAACTTAAATCGTACTGGGGGATATATTGGGCGGATAAACTCATCTTT | CALGELKSYWGIYWADKLIF
many | TRDD3 | TRDJ1 | TRDV3 | TGTGCCTGTAGGAGGGGATACTCCCCAAGTTACACCGATAAACTCATCTTT | CACRRGYSPSYTDKLIF
few | TRDD3 | TRDJ1 | TRDV1 | TGTGCTCTTGGGGAAGGGGGCACATACTGGGGGATCACTCACGACTACACCGATAAACTCATCTTT | CALGEGGTYWGITHDYTDKLIF
medium-sized | - | TRDJ1 | TRDV1 | TGTGCTCTTGGGGGACGTATAAACCGCTCGTGTAGGGACACCGATAAACTCATCTTT | CALGGRINRSCRDTDKLIF
many | - | TRDJ2 | TRDV1 | TGTGCTCTTGGGGGACTAACAACTAAACCCCCCCTACCCGGATTTCGTAATGATGCCTGTGGTAGTGCTTTGACAGCACAACTCTTCTTT | CALGGLTTKPPLPGFRNDACGSALTAQLFF
medium-sized | TRDD3 | TRDJ1 | TRDV1 | TGTGCTCTTGGGGAAGTGGTGACGTCCTGGGGATATTGGGAAAGCGTCACCGATAAACTCATCTTT | CALGEVVTSWGYWESVTDKLIF
many | TRDD3 | TRDJ1 | TRDV1 | TGTGCTCTTGGGGAACTAGTTGTCGACGACTGGGGGATACGGAAACTGTACACCGATAAACTCATCTTT | CALGELVVDDWGIRKLYTDKLIF
medium-sized | TRDD3 | TRDJ1 | TRDV3 | TGTGCCTTTTTGAACCCTCCTTGGGCCCGTGGGGGATACGCGTACGATAAACTCATCTTT | CAFLNPPWARGGYAYDKLIF
many | - | TRDJ1 | TRDV2 | TGTGCCTGTGACACGGCGGAGCTGGGGCCCCCGGGGACCGATAAACTCATCTTT | CACDTAELGPPGTDKLIF
many | - | TRDJ1 | TRDV1 | TGTGCTCTTGGGGACAATAAATTTCGCTGTTCCCCGTACACCGATAAACTCATCTTT | CALGDNKFRCSPYTDKLIF
many | - | TRDJ1 | TRDV1 | TGTGCTCTTGGGGAACTAAGGGTTCTGCGACGTTCCTTGGGGATTATCTTTTACACCGATAAACTCATCTTT | CALGELRVLRRSLGIIFYTDKLIF
many | TRDD2 | TRDJ1 | TRDV1 | TGTGCTCTTGGGATCCGACAGGCCGTCCTTCCTCTTGTACTGCGAAAGTACACCGATAAACTCATCTTT | CALGIRQAVLPLVLRKYTDKLIF
medium-sized | TRDD2 | TRDJ2 | TRDV1 | TGTGCTCTTGGGGAACAGGTTCCTACTATATCCGTTACAGCACAACTCTTCTTT | CALGEQVPTISVTAQLFF
medium-sized | TRDD3 | TRDJ3 | TRDV2 | TGTGCCTGTGACACCGTACTGGGGGATACGCGTCTCTCCTGGGACACCCGACAGATGTTTTTC | CACDTVLGDTRLSWDTRQMFF
many | TRDD3 | TRDJ1 | TRDV1 | TGTGCTCTTGGGGAACTTTCTTTGGGGATACGCCTACCGCTGTCCACCGATAAACTCATCTTT | CALGELSLGIRLPLSTDKLIF
medium-sized | - | TRDJ3 | TRDV3 | TGTGCCTCCCTGGTGCCTTCCAAAAACTCCTGGGACACCCGACAGATGTTTTTC | CASLVPSKNSWDTRQMFF
many | - | TRDJ1 | TRDV1 | TGTGCTCTTGGGGAAATCGTCCTACTGGGGATATTTTTTAACTACACCGATAAACTCATCTTT | CALGEIVLLGIFFNYTDKLIF
medium-sized | - | TRDJ1 | TRDV1 | TGTGCTCTTGGGGATACATTCCAGGGAGGGTACAACGATAAACTCATCTTT | CALGDTFQGGYNDKLIF
medium-sized | TRDD3 | TRDJ1 | TRDV1 | TGTGCTCTTGGGGACGGCTCCTGGGGGATACGAGACACCGATAAACTCATCTTT | CALGDGSWGIRDTDKLIF
many | TRDD3 | TRDJ1 | TRDV1 | TGTGCTCTTGGGGAACTAGACCTTCCTCGGTACTGGGGGATACGCACCGATAAACTCATCTTT | CALGELDLPRYWGIRTDKLIF
medium-sized | - | TRDJ1 | TRDV1 | TGTGCTCTCTTACCCAAACCGACCTTCCTACCTCTTTTAATTGTACTGGGGGATTACACCGATAAACTCATCTTT | CALLPKPTFLPLLIVLGDYTDKLIF
many | - | TRDJ1 | TRDV1 | TGTGCTCTTTGGGAATGGTCCTACGATGTGAGTACTGGGACCGATAAACTCATCTTT | CALWEWSYDVSTGTDKLIF
many | - | TRDJ1 | TRDV1 | TGTGCTCTTGGGGAACTCTACTTATATCCTCTCCTGATAATGGGGGGGTATCTTTACACCGATAAACTCATCTTT | CALGELYLYPLLIMGGYLYTDKLIF
many | - | TRDJ1 | TRDV1 | TGTGCTCTTGGGGAAGTTTTCCGTACGGCCGATAAACTCATCTTT | CALGEVFRTADKLIF
many | - | TRDJ1 | TRDV1 | TGTGCTCTTGGGTCATTGACCCTACCACGACGGGACTGCTACACCGATAAACTCATCTTT | CALGSLTLPRRDCYTDKLIF
medium-sized | TRDD3 | TRDJ1 | TRDV2 | TGTGCCTACATCTGGGGGTTATCGTACACCGATAAACTCATCTTT | CAYIWGLSYTDKLIF
many | TRDD3 | TRDJ1 | TRDV1 | TGTGCTCTTGGGAAGGCTTTCCTCCGTACTGGGGGTTTCGATAAACTCATCTTT | CALGKAFLRTGGFDKLIF
medium-sized | TRDD3 | TRDJ1 | TRDV2 | TGTGCCTGTGACACCGGTACAGGTCCTACCTCTTCGTACTGGGGGATGGCCTTGGGCGATAAACTCATCTTT | CACDTGTGPTSSYWGMALGDKLIF
many | TRDD3 | TRDJ1 | TRDV3 | TGTGCCTCACTACGGTGGGGGACTCCCTCTTACACCGATAAACTCATCTTT | CASLRWGTPSYTDKLIF
medium-sized | TRDD3 | TRDJ1 | TRDV1 | TGTGCTCTTGGGGAAGTGAAGGTACTGGGGGATTGGCCCCCGTACACCGATAAACTCATCTTT | CALGEVKVLGDWPPYTDKLIF
many | TRDD3 | TRDJ1 | TRDV3 | TGTGCCTTTCCCGGCCCGCTTACTGGGGGATTTCAAAGGCACACCGATAAACTCATCTTT | CAFPGPLTGGFQRHTDKLIF
medium-sized | TRDD3 | TRDJ1 | TRDV1 | TGTGCTCTTGGGGAACTATCAGGGGGGATACTCCCAGTGCTCGAACTCATCTTT | CALGELSGGILPVLELIF
many | - | TRDJ1 | TRDV1 | TGTGCTCTTGGGGAATTAGAGTCACGGGACTGCACAGATAAACTCATCTTT | CALGELESRDCTDKLIF
many | - | TRDJ1 | TRDV1 | TGTGCTCTTGGGGAACTCCGACTGCTGAGGGCAAAACTCATCTTT | CALGELRLLRAKLIF